A single sample gave rise to the 29 T cell receptor beta chains below, sequenced in a study of cytomegalovirus exposure and HLA in healthy donors. PCR used 60 Vbeta primers and 13 Jbeta primers. Clones were sequenced by immunoSEQ multiplex PCR, and TCRdb holds only the in-frame ones, with some missing. The sample consists of about 170,000 clones, 75% to 90% of them appearing once. Sequencing was carried out using PBMCs. The receptors originated from a boy younger than 10 in good health and CMV-seronegative.

The chain uses TRBV13 and TRBJ2-7; 9 bases match TRBD1. The CDR3 covers 16 residues. The V segment lost 6 bases and the J segment 0 bases; nucleotides outside the gene matches: 9. CDR1 is PRHDT, CDR2 FYEKMQ, per germline (reference sequence). CDR3 sequence reads: CASRRQGVSSSYEQYF. CDR3 in DNA: TGTGCCAGCAGGAGACAGGGGGTTTCGAGCTCCTACGAGCAGTACTTC.

This clone was seen just once. The chain combines TRBV5-6 with TRBJ2-1, with 9 bases fitting TRBD2. This CDR3 comprises 15 residues. The J segment lost 2 bases and the V segment lost 3 bases, leaving 3 bases of the junction unmatched. Germline values: CDR1 SGHDT, CDR2 YYEEEE. The CDR3 region has the DNA TGTGCCAGCAGCTCGGGACTAGCACCCTACAATGAGCAGTTCTTC. Translating gives CASSSGLAPYNEQFF.

This clone came up a few times. V is TRBV2 and J is TRBJ2-7, with D unresolved. The CDR3 consists of 13 residues. Trimming removed 7 bases at V and 4 bases at J, with 14 bases between. Looked up from germline, CDR1 is SNHLY and CDR2 is FYNNEI. The CDR3 here is CASTLAHFYEQYV. The CDR3 DNA reads TGTGCCAGCACATTAGCCCATTTTTACGAGCAGTACGTC.

Turning to this clone: Other DNA sequences in this sample translate to the same CDR3. The chain couples TRBV10-3 to TRBJ1-6; D possibly corresponds to TRBD1 (6 bases). The germline gives CDR1 ENHRY, CDR2 SYGVKD. V gave up 7 bases and J gave up 7 bases, with 14 bases separating them. This CDR3 has 14 amino acids. CDR3 in DNA: TGTGCCATCAAGACGACAGGCCTAAATTCACCCCTCCACTTT. Translating it yields CAIKTTGLNSPLHF.

The chain couples TRBV25-1 to TRBJ2-3, with D unclear. The CDR3 loop spans 13 amino acids. V was cut by 3 bases and J by 3 bases, with 7 bases left in between. CDR1 MGHDK and CDR2 SYGVNS come from the germline V gene. CDR3 nucleotide sequence: TGTGCCAGCAGTGACCAGGTAACAGATACGCAGTATTTT. Its protein is CASSDQVTDTQYF.

The chain joins TRBV19 to TRBJ2-2; 11 positions agree with TRBD2. The germline CDR1 and CDR2 sequences are LNHDA and SQIVND (reference sequence). J gave up 5 bases and V 3 bases, and 8 bases lay outside the gene matches. The CDR3 is 17 residues long. For the CDR3, the DNA is TGTGCCAGTAGTATGGTAGCGGGAGGGCCACGGACCGGGGAGCTGTTTTTT. Residues: CASSMVAGGPRTGELFF.

As regards this clone: Other DNA sequences in this specimen translate into the identical CDR3. The V gene is TRBV28, the J gene TRBJ2-7; 15 bases align to TRBD2. The CDR3 runs 14 residues. Germline V gene sequence: CDR1 MDHEN, CDR2 SYDVKM. V was pared by 5 bases and J by 7 bases, with 3 bases of the junction left unmatched. This CDR3 reads CASSLGLAGGEQYF. CDR3 bases: TGTGCCAGCAGTCTTGGACTAGCGGGAGGGGAGCAGTACTTC. The variable domain in full, with the rest retrieved from reference TRBV28 and TRBJ2-7, is DVKVTQSSRYLVKRTGEKVFLECVQDMDHENMFWYRQDPGLGLRLIYFSYDVKMKEKGDIPEGYSVSREKKERFSLILESASTNQTSMYLCASSLGLAGGEQYFGPGTRLTVT.

The table lists this clone with a few counts. This sequence joins TRBV7-9 and TRBJ1-5; perhaps TRBD1 as D (5 bases). With 6 bases removed from V and 11 bases from J, the gap between germline ends came to 8 bases. The CDR3 covers 10 residues. CDR1 is SEHNR, CDR2 FQNEAQ, per germline (reference sequence). The CDR3 DNA is TGTGCCAGCAGGGGGGGGGCCCAGCATTTT. Translating gives CASRGGAQHF.

J is TRBJ2-1 and V is TRBV6-5; 9 bases align to TRBD1. The CDR3 is 15 amino acids. In germline, CDR1 is MNHEY, CDR2 SVGAGI. The V and J ends lost 6 bases and 9 bases, in that order; junction bases with no gene match: 12. CDR3 residues: CASRGRDRVGSEQFF. In nucleotides, the CDR3 is TGTGCCAGCAGGGGCCGGGACAGGGTGGGCAGTGAGCAGTTCTTC.

This clone was recorded only once. The chain employs TRBV28 and TRBJ1-2; D remains ambiguous. Trimming left V 2 bases short and J 4 bases short, with 5 bases between. CDR1 and CDR2 from the germline V gene are MDHEN and SYDVKM. This CDR3 has 12 residues. In DNA, the CDR3 is TGTGCCAGCAGTTTAACTCTCTATGGCTACACCTTC. Translating it yields CASSLTLYGYTF.

This chain links TRBV6-5 with TRBJ1-6, with D possibly being TRBD1 (6 bases). The CDR3 runs to 13 residues. The germline V gene has CDR1 MNHEY and CDR2 SVGAGI. V lost 6 bases, J lost 7 bases, and 10 bases lay in between. Written as DNA, the CDR3 is TGTGCCAGCAGCAGCCAGGGGAATTCACCCCTCCACTTT. It codes for CASSSQGNSPLHF.

The chain couples TRBV5-6 to TRBJ1-1, with a possible D match to TRBD1 (5 bases). CDR1 SGHDT and CDR2 YYEEEE come from the germline V gene. The CDR3 consists of 13 residues. Trimming stripped 2 bases from V and 3 bases from J, with 8 bases between. The CDR3 region has the DNA TGTGCCAGCAGCTTAAAGGGGCACACTGAAGCTTTCTTT. As protein: CASSLKGHTEAFF.

The chain joins TRBV9 to TRBJ2-1, with a possible D match to TRBD2 (6 bases). V was clipped by 3 bases and J by 9 bases, with 19 bases between them. CDR3 length: 15 amino acids. The germline gives CDR1 SGDLS, CDR2 YYNGEE. CDR3 amino acids: CASSAQTEGSGEQFF. The CDR3 DNA follows: TGTGCCAGCAGCGCCCAGACGGAGGGTTCTGGTGAGCAGTTCTTC. Variable domain in full (rest from reference TRBV9 and TRBJ2-1): DSGVTQTPKHLITATGQRVTLRCSPRSGDLSVYWYQQSLDQGLQFLIQYYNGEERAKGNILERFSAQQFPDLHSELNLSSLELGDSALYFCASSAQTEGSGEQFFGPGTRLTVL.

The chain has TRBV28 and TRBJ1-2; D gene unclear. CDR1 is MDHEN, CDR2 SYDVKM, per germline. V shed 6 bases and J shed 4 bases, with 15 bases lying between them. The CDR3 length is 14 residues. The CDR3 coding sequence is TGTGCCAGCAGCCCGACCGGGATAGCCTATGGCTACACCTTC. It specifies CASSPTGIAYGYTF.

This clone was counted a single time. The rearrangement joins TRBV29-1 to TRBJ2-1; D unclear. Trimming stripped 1 base from V and 0 bases from J, with 10 bases between. The CDR3 sequence is 15 residues long. Germline assignment: CDR1 SQVTM and CDR2 ANQGSEA. The CDR3 DNA reads as TGCAGCGTTGAAGGGGCCTTCCCCTCCTACAATGAGCAGTTCTTC. This sequence encodes CSVEGAFPSYNEQFF.

The CDR3 nucleotides read TGTGCCAGCAGTTTATCCGGGACAGGGTCGTCCTACGAGCAGTACGTC. It yields the protein CASSLSGTGSSYEQYV. The chain couples TRBV28 to TRBJ2-7; 9 positions match TRBD1. CDR3 length: 16 residues. Germline-derived CDR1 and CDR2 are MDHEN and SYDVKM. With 1 base clipped from V and 1 base from J, the junction kept 5 bases outside the gene matches.

V usage is TRBV5-1 and J usage is TRBJ2-5; 8 bases are a match to TRBD1. The CDR3 length is 16 residues. Per the germline V gene, CDR1 is SGHRS and CDR2 is YFSETQ. V lost 2 bases and J lost 4; bases outside the gene matches: 10. This CDR3 is CASSLSPDRVGETQYF. The CDR3 coding sequence is TGCGCCAGCAGCTTATCTCCGGACAGGGTCGGAGAGACCCAGTACTTC.

The chain uses TRBV10-2 and TRBJ2-7, with 9 bases that match TRBD1. The germline V gene encodes CDR1 WSHSY and CDR2 SAAADI. The V gene end was trimmed by 3 bases and the J gene end by 5 bases; junction bases not matched to a gene: 5. The CDR3 length is 14 residues. CDR3 DNA: TGCGCCAGCAGTGAAAGGAGGACAGGGGACGAGCAGTACTTC. Translating gives CASSERRTGDEQYF.

This rearrangement joins TRBV30 to TRBJ1-1; D unclear. The CDR3 contains 12 residues. V shed 5 bases and J shed 3 bases, with 10 bases lying between them. Germline V CDR1 and CDR2: GTSNPN, SVGIG (reference sequence). The CDR3 DNA follows: TGTGCCTGGGGATACGGGGACACTGAAGCTTTCTTT. Its translation is CAWGYGDTEAFF.

Judged by abundance, this clone is medium-sized (0.01 to 0.1%). The V gene is TRBV5-1, the J gene TRBJ1-1; 8 bases align to TRBD1. Germline values: CDR1 SGHRS, CDR2 YFSETQ. The CDR3 spans 14 residues. With V trimmed by 4 bases and J by 5 bases, 7 bases remained unmatched. CDR3 sequence (DNA): TGCGCCAGCAGCAGGGTCGGGACAGGTACTGAAGCTTTCTTT. This translates into CASSRVGTGTEAFF.

The gene calls are TRBV6-5 and TRBJ1-5, with 10 nucleotides matching TRBD1. The junction had 5 bases not matched to a gene; V was cut back by 4 bases and J by 2 bases. Germline-derived CDR1 and CDR2 are MNHEY and SVGAGI. The CDR3 contains 16 residues. The CDR3 loop reads CASSSGTGDGNQPQHF. CDR3 in DNA: TGTGCCAGCAGTTCCGGGACAGGGGACGGCAATCAGCCCCAGCATTTT.

This chain links TRBV6-1 with TRBJ1-2; possibly TRBD1 for D (5 bases). Germline V gives CDR1 MNHNS, CDR2 SASEGT. Trimming removed 1 base at V and 8 bases at J, with 14 bases between. The CDR3 totals 14 residues. The CDR3: CASSEEGTGDGYTF. The CDR3 coding sequence is TGTGCCAGCAGTGAAGAGGGTACGGGGGACGGCTACACCTTC.

The CDR3 DNA follows: TGTGCCAGCAGCCAAGCAGGCAACTCTGGAAACACCATATATTTT. As protein: CASSQAGNSGNTIYF. The chain carries TRBV11-2 and TRBJ1-3; D ambiguous. CDR1 SGHAT and CDR2 FQNNGV come from the germline V gene. Trimming cost V 5 bases and J 0 bases, with 11 bases left between them. CDR3 length: 15 residues.

The rearrangement links TRBV9 to TRBJ1-4; possible D gene TRBD1, 6 bases. The CDR3 totals 15 residues. CDR1 SGDLS and CDR2 YYNGEE come from the germline V gene. V was trimmed by 4 bases and J by 8 bases, leaving 18 bases between them. The CDR3 DNA sequence: TGTGCCAGCAGCCCGTTACAGGGAATTGGCGAAAAACTGTTTTTT. This gives the protein CASSPLQGIGEKLFF.

The gene calls are TRBV19 and TRBJ1-5; TRBD1 agrees at 9 bases. The CDR3 totals 14 residues. The junction had 5 bases not matched to a gene; V was cut back by 6 bases and J by 5 bases. In germline, CDR1 is LNHDA, CDR2 SQIVND (reference sequence). The CDR3 region is CASSLDRGDQPQHF. In nucleotides, the CDR3 is TGTGCCAGTAGCCTCGACAGGGGGGATCAGCCCCAGCATTTT.

The chain recombines TRBV15 with TRBJ1-3, with D unclear. This CDR3 spans 16 amino acids. The germline V gene has CDR1 LNHNV and CDR2 YYDKDF (reference sequence). V lost 0 bases and J lost 2, with 11 bases in between. CDR3 sequence: CATSRDSGFPGNTIYF. The CDR3 DNA is TGTGCCACCAGCAGAGACTCGGGGTTTCCTGGAAACACCATATATTTT.

This clone has only one observation. The genes are TRBV11-2 and TRBJ2-1; TRBD2 might be the D (5 bases). V gave up 5 bases and J gave up 0 bases, with 23 bases separating them. Germline V gene data show CDR1 as SGHAT and CDR2 as FQNNGV. The CDR3 sequence is 19 residues long. The CDR3 DNA reads TGTGCCAGCAGCCCAAGGAGGATGGTCGGGCTGAGCTCCTACAATGAGCAGTTCTTC. Its translation: CASSPRRMVGLSSYNEQFF.

J is TRBJ2-5 and V is TRBV5-1; D unclear. The CDR3 sequence is 14 residues long. Germline CDR1 SGHRS, CDR2 YFSETQ. With 4 bases removed from V and 2 bases from J, the gap between germline ends came to 12 bases. The DNA for the CDR3 is TGCGCCAGCAGCCCCGGCGCCGGGCAAGAGACCCAGTACTTC. Its protein is CASSPGAGQETQYF.

This chain links TRBV28 with TRBJ2-7, with D tentatively TRBD1 (6 bases). The CDR3 runs to 17 residues. Germline CDR1 and CDR2: MDHEN and SYDVKM. V was pared by 2 bases and J by 2 bases, with 19 bases between. The chain's CDR3 is CASSLGFERAGAYEQYV. CDR3 bases: TGTGCCAGCAGTTTAGGGTTCGAGAGGGCAGGGGCCTACGAGCAGTACGTC.